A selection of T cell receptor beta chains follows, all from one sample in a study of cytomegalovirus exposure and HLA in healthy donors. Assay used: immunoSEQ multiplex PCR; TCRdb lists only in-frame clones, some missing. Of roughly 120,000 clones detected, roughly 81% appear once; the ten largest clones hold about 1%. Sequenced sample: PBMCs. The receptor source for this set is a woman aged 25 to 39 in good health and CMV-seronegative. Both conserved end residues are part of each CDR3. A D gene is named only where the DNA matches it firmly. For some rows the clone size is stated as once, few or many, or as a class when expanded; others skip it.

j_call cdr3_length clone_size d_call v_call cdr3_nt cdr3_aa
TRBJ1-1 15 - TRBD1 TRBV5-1 TGCGCCAGCAGCTTAAGACAGGGGCGCGGCACTGAAGCTTTCTTT CASSLRQGRGTEAFF
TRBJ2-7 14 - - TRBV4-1 TGCGCCAGCAGCCAACACGAGGAGAGCTACGAGCAGTACTTC CASSQHEESYEQYF
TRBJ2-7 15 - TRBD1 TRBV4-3 TGCGCCAGCAGCCAAGATTCCGGACAGGCCTACGAGCAGTACTTC CASSQDSGQAYEQYF
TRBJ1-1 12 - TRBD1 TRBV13 TGTGCCACCCGGGGACAGGGGTTTGAAGCTTTCTTT CATRGQGFEAFF
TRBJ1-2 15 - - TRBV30 TGTGCCTGGAGTGTAAGGGGCAGGTCGGACTATGGCTACACCTTC CAWSVRGRSDYGYTF
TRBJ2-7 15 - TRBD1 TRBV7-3 TGTGCCAGCAGCTCTGCCGGGACAGGGGTTAACGAGCAGTACTTC CASSSAGTGVNEQYF
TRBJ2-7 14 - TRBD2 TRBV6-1 TGTGCCAGCCCGGGGGGTAGGAATAGTTACGAGCAGTACTTC CASPGGRNSYEQYF
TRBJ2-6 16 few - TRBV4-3 TGCGCCAGCAGCAGGGGAGGAATTGCTGGGGCCAACGTCCTGACTTTC CASSRGGIAGANVLTF
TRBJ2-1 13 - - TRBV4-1 TGCGCCAGCAGCCCGATGATTGAGAGATCTAAGTTCTTC CASSPMIERSKFF
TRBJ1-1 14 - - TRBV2 TGTGCCAGCAGTGAAGATGTCAGGAACACTGAAGCTTTCTTT CASSEDVRNTEAFF
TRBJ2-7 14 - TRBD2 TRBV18 TGTGCCAGCTCCCTAGGGACTAGTACCTACGAGCAGTACTTC CASSLGTSTYEQYF
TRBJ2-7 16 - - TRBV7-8 TGTGCCAGCAGCTTAGCTGTGTCGGGGGGCGGGTACGAGCAGTACTTC CASSLAVSGGGYEQYF
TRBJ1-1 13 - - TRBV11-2 TGTGCCAGCAGCTTAGGCAGGGTCACTGAAGCTTTCTTT CASSLGRVTEAFF
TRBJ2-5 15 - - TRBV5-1 TGCGCCAGCAGCTTAAGGCGGGTAGAAGGAGAGACCCAGTACTTC CASSLRRVEGETQYF
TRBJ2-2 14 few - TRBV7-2 TGTGCCAGCAGCTTAATGGCAGACACCGGGGAGCTGTTTTTT CASSLMADTGELFF
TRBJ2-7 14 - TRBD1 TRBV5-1 TGCGCCAGCAGCCCGCAAACAGGGGGCGGCGAGCAGTACTTC CASSPQTGGGEQYF
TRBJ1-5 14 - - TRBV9 TGTGCCAGCAGCGTTGGCGGTAGCAATCAGCCCCAGCATTTT CASSVGGSNQPQHF
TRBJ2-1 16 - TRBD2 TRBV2 TGTGCCAGCAGCCCAGAGACTAGCGGGGGGAGGAATGAGCAGTTCTTC CASSPETSGGRNEQFF
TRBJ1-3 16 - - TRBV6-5 TGTGCCAGCAGTTACTCGGGTGGAGTCTCTGGAAACACCATATATTTT CASSYSGGVSGNTIYF
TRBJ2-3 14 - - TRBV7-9 TGTGCCAGCAGCCCGCGGGGAGTCACAGATACGCAGTATTTT CASSPRGVTDTQYF
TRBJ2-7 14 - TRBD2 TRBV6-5 TGTGCCAGCGGCCTTAGCGGGAGTTACTACGAGCAGTACTTC CASGLSGSYYEQYF
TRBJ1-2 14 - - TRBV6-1 TGTGCCAGCAGTGAAGGTGCCGGTCTCTATGGCTACACCTTC CASSEGAGLYGYTF
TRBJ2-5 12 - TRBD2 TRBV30 TGTGCCTCCGGGGGGATGGGGGAGACCCAGTACTTC CASGGMGETQYF
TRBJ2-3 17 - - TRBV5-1 TGCGCCAGCAGCTTGGCGCAGGGTCTGAGTAGCACAGATACGCAGTATTTT CASSLAQGLSSTDTQYF
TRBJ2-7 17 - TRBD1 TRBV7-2 TGTGCCAGCAGCTTGGCCGGGACAGGGGGCGCTTCTTACGAGCAGTACTTC CASSLAGTGGASYEQYF